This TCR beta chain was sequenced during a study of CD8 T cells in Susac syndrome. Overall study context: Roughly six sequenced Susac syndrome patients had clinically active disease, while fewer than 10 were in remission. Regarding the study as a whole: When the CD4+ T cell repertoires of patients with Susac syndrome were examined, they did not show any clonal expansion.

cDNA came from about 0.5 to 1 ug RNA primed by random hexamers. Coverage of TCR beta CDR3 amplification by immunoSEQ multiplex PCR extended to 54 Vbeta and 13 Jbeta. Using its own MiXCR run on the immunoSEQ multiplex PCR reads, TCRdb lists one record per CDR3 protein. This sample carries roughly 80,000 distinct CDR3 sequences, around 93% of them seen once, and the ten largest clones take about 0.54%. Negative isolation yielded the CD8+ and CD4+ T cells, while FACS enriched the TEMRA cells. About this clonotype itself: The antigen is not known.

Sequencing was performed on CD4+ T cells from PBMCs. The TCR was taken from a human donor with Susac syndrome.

CDR3 DNA: TGTGCCAGCAGAGACAATGAGCAGTTCTTC. This encodes CASRDNEQFF. The chain is built from TRBV25-1 and TRBJ2-1, with unresolved D. This CDR3 spans 10 amino acids. The germline V and J ends were trimmed by 6 bases and 5 bases, with 2 bases remaining between them. Germline V gene sequence: CDR1 MGHDK, CDR2 SYGVNS.